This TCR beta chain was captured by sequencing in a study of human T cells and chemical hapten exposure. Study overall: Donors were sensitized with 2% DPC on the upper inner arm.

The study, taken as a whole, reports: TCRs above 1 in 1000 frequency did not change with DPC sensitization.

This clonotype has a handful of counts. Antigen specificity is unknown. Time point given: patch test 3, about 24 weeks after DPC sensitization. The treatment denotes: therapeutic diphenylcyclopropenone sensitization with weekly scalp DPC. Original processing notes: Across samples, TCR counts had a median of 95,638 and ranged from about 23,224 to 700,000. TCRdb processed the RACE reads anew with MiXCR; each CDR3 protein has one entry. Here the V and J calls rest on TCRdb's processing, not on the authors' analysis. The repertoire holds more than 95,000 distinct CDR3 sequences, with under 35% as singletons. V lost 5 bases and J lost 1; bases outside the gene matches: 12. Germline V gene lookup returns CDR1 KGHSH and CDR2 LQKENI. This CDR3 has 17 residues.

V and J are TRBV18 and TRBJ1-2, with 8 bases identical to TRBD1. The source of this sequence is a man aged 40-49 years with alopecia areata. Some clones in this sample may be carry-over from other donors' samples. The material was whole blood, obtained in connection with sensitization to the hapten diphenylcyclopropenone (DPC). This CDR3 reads CASSSPDRGSLNYGYTF. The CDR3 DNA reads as TGTGCCAGCTCAAGTCCCGACAGGGGTTCGCTTAACTATGGCTACACCTTC.